This TCR beta chain was sequenced in a study of spatial heterogeneity in lung cancer. V lost 1 base, J lost 6 bases, and 11 bases lay in between. The CDR3 runs to 14 residues. Germline CDR1 LNHDA, CDR2 SQIVND (reference sequence). At least ten counts were recorded for this clonotype. TCRdb re-derived calls from the 5' RACE reads in MiXCR, one entry per CDR3 protein. The sample has roughly 80,000 distinct CDR3 sequences, 7% to 9% seen once. Time point specified: sample taken at primary tumor resection. The chain is built from TRBV19 and TRBJ2-3; D unclear. The specimen comprised PBMCs, sampled at surgery. This sequence originates from a male donor with early-stage non-small cell lung cancer. CDR3 region: CASSIGSIVDTQYF. The CDR3 nucleotides read TGTGCCAGTAGTATAGGATCTATAGTGGATACGCAGTATTTT. The whole variable domain, remainder taken from reference TRBV19 and TRBJ2-3, is DGGITQSPKYLFRKEGQNVTLSCEQNLNHDAMYWYRQDPGQGLRLIYYSQIVNDFQKGDIAEGYSVSREKKESFPLTVTSAQKNPTAFYLCASSIGSIVDTQYFGPGTRLTVL.